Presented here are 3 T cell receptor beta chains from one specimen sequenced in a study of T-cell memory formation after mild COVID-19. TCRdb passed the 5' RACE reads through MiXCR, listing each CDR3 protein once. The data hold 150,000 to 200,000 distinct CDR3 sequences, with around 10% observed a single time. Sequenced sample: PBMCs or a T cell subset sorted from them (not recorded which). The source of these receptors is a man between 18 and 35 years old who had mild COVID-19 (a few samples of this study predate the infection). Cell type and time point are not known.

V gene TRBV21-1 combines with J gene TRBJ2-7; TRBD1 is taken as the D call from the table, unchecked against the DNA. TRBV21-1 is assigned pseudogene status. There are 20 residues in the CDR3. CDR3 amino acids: CASSKDRGGLTSRNSYEQYV. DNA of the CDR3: TGTGCCAGCAGCAAAGATCGGGGCGGACTGACCTCTCGTAACTCCTACGAGCAGTACGTC.

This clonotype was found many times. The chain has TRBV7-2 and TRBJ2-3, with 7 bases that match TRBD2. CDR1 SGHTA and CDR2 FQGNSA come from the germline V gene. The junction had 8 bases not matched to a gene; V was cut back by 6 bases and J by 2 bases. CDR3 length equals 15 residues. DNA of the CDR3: TGTGCCAGCAGTCCTTCTAGCGGCACCACAGATACGCAGTATTTT. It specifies CASSPSSGTTDTQYF.

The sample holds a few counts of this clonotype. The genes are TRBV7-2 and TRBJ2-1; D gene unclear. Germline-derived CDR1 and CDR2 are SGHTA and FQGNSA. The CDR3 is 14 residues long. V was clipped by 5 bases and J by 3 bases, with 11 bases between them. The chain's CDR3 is CASSPELVYNEQFF. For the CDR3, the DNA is TGTGCCAGCAGCCCAGAGCTGGTCTACAATGAGCAGTTCTTC.